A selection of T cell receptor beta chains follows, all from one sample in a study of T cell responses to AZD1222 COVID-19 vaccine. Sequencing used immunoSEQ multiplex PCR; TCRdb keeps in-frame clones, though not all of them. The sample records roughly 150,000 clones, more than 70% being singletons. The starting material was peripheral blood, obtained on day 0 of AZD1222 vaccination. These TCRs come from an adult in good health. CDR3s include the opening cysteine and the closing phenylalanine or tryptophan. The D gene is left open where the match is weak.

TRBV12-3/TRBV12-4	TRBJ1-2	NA	TGTGCCAGCAGTTTATCCGGGCAGGCGGCGTACACCTTC	CASSLSGQAAYTF
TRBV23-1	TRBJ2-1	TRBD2	TGCGCCAGCAGCCCCGGGGAGCGGGACTACAATGAGCAGTTCTTC	CASSPGERDYNEQFF
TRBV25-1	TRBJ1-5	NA	TGTGCCAGCACGAGGGGCAATCAGCCCCAGCATTTT	CASTRGNQPQHF
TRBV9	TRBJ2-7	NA	TGTGCCAGCAGCGTCCGGGCCGACTACGAGCAGTACTTC	CASSVRADYEQYF
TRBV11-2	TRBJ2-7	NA	TGTGCCAGCAGCTCGTTAGATTCAGGATTCTCCTACGAGCAGTACTTC	CASSSLDSGFSYEQYF
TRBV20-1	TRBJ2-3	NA	TGCAGTGCTAGTAAGCTCCGGGGCAGCACAGATACGCAGTATTTT	CSASKLRGSTDTQYF
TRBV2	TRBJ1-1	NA	TGTGCCAGCAGTGTCGGCAGCAACACTGAAGCTTTCTTT	CASSVGSNTEAFF
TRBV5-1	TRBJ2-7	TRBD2	TGCGCCAGCAGCTTGGACGGGACTAGCGTCTACGAGCAGTACTTC	CASSLDGTSVYEQYF
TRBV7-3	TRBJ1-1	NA	TGTGCCAGCAGGCGGACGGCCATGAACACTGAAGCTTTCTTT	CASRRTAMNTEAFF
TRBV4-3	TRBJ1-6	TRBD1	TGCGCCAGCAGCCAAGAGGGAGGGGGCGGTATGAATTCACCCCTCCACTTT	CASSQEGGGGMNSPLHF
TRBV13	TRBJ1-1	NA	TGTGCCAGCAGCTCCAGCGTGACCCGGAACACTGAAGCTTTCTTT	CASSSSVTRNTEAFF